This T cell receptor beta chain was recovered during a study of blood T cell repertoires in COVID-19. In the study overall: Sources were T cells, B-cell-depleted T cells, or PBMCs; the material itself was cDNA or gDNA.

The CDR3 length is 13 residues. The V gene lost 7 bases and the J gene lost 5 bases, with 11 bases spanning the gap. Germline V lookup: CDR1 SGHTA, CDR2 FQGTGA. As handled by the study authors: Estimation of nucleated cell counts was performed using reference gene primer amplification. Profiled with immunoSEQ multiplex PCR; TCRdb holds only in-frame clones, not every one. From that table come the V and J calls and clone size; the DNA was used to work out D and trimming. The sample shows under 200,000 clones, around 79% of them seen only once. Patients in Seattle were enrolled during active infection, then followed longitudinally. This clone has just a few counts.

The receptor's source is a woman aged 60 to 75 with COVID-19, enrolled during active disease. Sequencing was done on a sample of peripheral blood. The rearrangement uses TRBV7-3 and TRBJ2-2, with TRBD1 as a possible D gene (6 bases). The CDR3 region is CASTTGPTGELFF. CDR3 in DNA: TGTGCCAGCACCACAGGGCCGACCGGGGAGCTGTTTTTT.